These 25 T cell receptor beta chains share one sample of origin, sequenced in a study of response to subunit inactivated influenza vaccine. Using its own MiXCR run on the RT-PCR reads, TCRdb lists one record per CDR3 protein. Here the sample spans around 850,000 distinct CDR3 sequences, roughly 20% being singletons. The sample consisted of PBMCs from blood, taken roughly 5 days after vaccination. The receptors shown here come from a man aged 50 to 59 who received an inactivated influenza vaccine.

J is TRBJ1-2 and V is TRBV6-2 or TRBV6-3; 7 bases are a match to TRBD1. The CDR3 contains 15 residues. V shed 4 bases, J shed 4 bases, and the junction held 9 bases outside the gene matches. The germline CDR1 and CDR2 sequences are MNHEY and SVGEGT. CDR3 DNA sequence: TGTGCCAGCAGTTTTCAGGACAGGATCTTCTATGGCTACACCTTC. This sequence encodes CASSFQDRIFYGYTF.

This clonotype was seen a single time. The chain recombines TRBV4-3 with TRBJ2-3, with 9 bases lining up with TRBD2. Germline V gene lookup returns CDR1 LGHNA and CDR2 YSLEER. With 2 bases clipped from V and 14 bases from J, the junction kept 8 bases outside the gene matches. The CDR3 is 13 amino acids. As DNA, the CDR3 is TGCGCCAGCAGCCAAAGACCGGGACTAGCTTTGTATTTT. Its protein is CASSQRPGLALYF.

CDR3 sequence reads: CASSTGTGYRNEQFF. The CDR3 region has the DNA TGCGCCAGCAGCACGGGGACAGGGTATAGGAATGAGCAGTTCTTC. J is TRBJ2-1 and V is TRBV5-1; 9 bases are a match to TRBD1. CDR1 and CDR2 from the germline V gene are SGHRS and YFSETQ. With V trimmed by 4 bases and J by 7 bases, 9 bases remained unmatched. The length of the CDR3 is 15 residues.

A remark on this clonotype: Since the CDR3 does not end with the conserved phenylalanine or tryptophan, this likely comes from a read error. The gene calls are TRBV5-5 and TRBJ2-7; D is uncertain. The CDR3 is 15 residues long. Trimming left V 4 bases short and J 0 bases short, with 14 bases between. Germline CDR1 reads SGHKS; CDR2 reads YYEKEE (reference sequence). CDR3 DNA: TGTGCCAGCAGCCTCGGTGCGAGATCCTCCTACGAGCAGTACCTC. It yields the protein CASSLGARSSYEQYL.

The chain uses TRBV29-1 and TRBJ2-3, with D possibly being TRBD2 (7 bases). CDR3 length: 14 residues. Germline values: CDR1 SQVTM, CDR2 ANQGSEA. Trimming pared 3 bases from V and 6 bases from J, leaving 16 bases between. CDR3 in amino acids: CSVDWSSGQDTQYF. Here the CDR3 DNA reads TGCAGCGTTGATTGGTCTAGCGGACAGGATACGCAGTATTTT.

This clonotype was seen once. This chain uses TRBV4-2 with TRBJ2-2, with 7 bases lining up with TRBD2. This CDR3 is 16 amino acids long. V was clipped by 0 bases and J by 4 bases; unmatched bases: 5. CDR1 and CDR2 (germline): LGHNA, YNFKEQ. The CDR3 DNA reads as TGTGCCAGCAGCCAAGATGTCAGGGAGGGCACCGGGGAGCTGTTTTTT. Translation: CASSQDVREGTGELFF.

V is TRBV18 and J is TRBJ2-6; TRBD1 is a possible D gene (5 bases). The CDR3 runs to 17 residues. Germline CDR1 is KGHSH and CDR2 is LQKENI. The germline V and J ends were trimmed by 6 bases and 2 bases, with 17 bases remaining between them. CDR3 loop: CASSARVSTAGANVLTF. DNA for the CDR3: TGTGCCAGCTCTGCCAGGGTCTCTACCGCTGGGGCCAACGTCCTGACTTTC.

This clonotype came up a few times. The chain uses TRBV20-1 and TRBJ2-2; 10 nucleotides agree with TRBD1. CDR3 length equals 16 residues. Germline CDR1 DFQATT, CDR2 SNEGSKA (reference sequence). V trimming: 1 base; J trimming: 3 bases; junction bases outside the gene matches: 5. In DNA, the CDR3 is TGCAGTGCTAGAGTGCCGGACAGGGGGGACACCGGGGAGCTGTTTTTT. The encoded protein is CSARVPDRGDTGELFF.

This chain joins TRBV28 and TRBJ2-2; D is uncertain. The germline CDR1 and CDR2 sequences are MDHEN and SYDVKM. The V and J ends lost 3 bases and 4 bases respectively, with 12 bases between them. The CDR3 has 15 residues. The CDR3 loop reads CASSFFRVRTGELFF. As DNA, the CDR3 is TGTGCCAGCAGTTTTTTTCGAGTTCGCACCGGGGAGCTGTTTTTT.

This clonotype was recorded at least ten times. The gene calls are TRBV11-2 and TRBJ2-1; the D gene is possibly TRBD2 (5 bases). The CDR3 is made up of 13 amino acids. The V end was cut by 1 base, the J end by 6 bases, with 7 bases between. The germline V gene has CDR1 SGHAT and CDR2 FQNNGV. This CDR3 reads CASSLGGLNEQFF. CDR3 bases: TGTGCCAGCAGCTTAGGAGGACTCAATGAGCAGTTCTTC.

V usage is TRBV29-1 and J usage is TRBJ2-7; perhaps D is TRBD1 or TRBD2 (5 bases each). The CDR3 runs to 12 residues. Germline V gives CDR1 SQVTM, CDR2 ANQGSEA. Trimming left V 6 bases short and J 1 base short, with 10 bases between. CDR3 region: CSVGENSYEQYF. The DNA of the CDR3 is TGCAGCGTGGGGGAAAATTCCTACGAGCAGTACTTC.

The CDR3 here is CASSRGGRSYEQYF. Written as DNA, the CDR3 is TGTGCCAGCAGTCGGGGCGGAAGATCCTACGAGCAGTACTTC. The chain is built from TRBV6-1 and TRBJ2-7; TRBD1 or TRBD2 may be the D gene (5 bases each). The CDR3 contains 14 residues. The V end lost 5 bases, the J end lost 1 base, and 12 bases lay between the germline ends. Germline loops: CDR1 MNHNS, CDR2 SASEGT.

This sequence joins TRBV18 and TRBJ1-3; D remains unclear. Germline V CDR1 and CDR2: KGHSH, LQKENI. V lost 0 bases and J lost 3, with 9 bases in between. The CDR3 runs 15 residues. CDR3 in amino acids: CASSPPPEGGNTIYF. CDR3 nucleotides: TGTGCCAGCTCACCACCCCCGGAGGGTGGAAACACCATATATTTT.

The V gene is TRBV28, the J gene TRBJ2-1, with unresolved D. Germline CDR1 reads MDHEN; CDR2 reads SYDVKM. The CDR3 has 11 amino acids. V was shortened by 4 bases and J by 9 bases, with 7 bases between the two germline ends. The CDR3: CASSWAAEQFF. The CDR3 DNA reads as TGTGCCAGCAGTTGGGCGGCTGAGCAGTTCTTC. The entire variable domain, with the rest obtained from reference TRBV28 and TRBJ2-1, is as follows: DVKVTQSSRYLVKRTGEKVFLECVQDMDHENMFWYRQDPGLGLRLIYFSYDVKMKEKGDIPEGYSVSREKKERFSLILESASTNQTSMYLCASSWAAEQFFGPGTRLTVL.

This sequence joins TRBV7-9 and TRBJ2-1; 11 nucleotides line up with TRBD2. CDR1 is SEHNR, CDR2 FQNEAQ, per germline (reference sequence). CDR3 length: 17 amino acids. The J segment lost 10 bases and the V segment lost 1 base, leaving 12 bases of the junction unmatched. The CDR3: CASSLELISGRAKEQFF. The DNA of the CDR3 is TGTGCCAGCAGCTTAGAGTTGATTAGCGGGAGGGCTAAGGAGCAGTTCTTC.

This clonotype was seen only once. The CDR3 end shows no conserved phenylalanine or tryptophan, and so a read error is likely. As DNA, the CDR3 is TGTGCCAGCACCAGTCTCAAGAGGGAGGCAGATACGCAGTATTCT. Protein sequence: CASTSLKREADTQYS. The chain links TRBV7-9 to TRBJ2-3; possibly TRBD2 for D (6 bases). Germline lookup yields CDR1 SEHNR and CDR2 FQNEAQ (reference sequence). The V end lost 7 bases, the J end lost 4 bases, and 18 bases lay between the germline ends. The CDR3 has 15 amino acids.

This rearrangement joins TRBV28 to TRBJ2-3, with 10 bases fitting TRBD2. Looked up from germline, CDR1 is MDHEN and CDR2 is SYDVKM. This CDR3 is 14 amino acids long. V gave up 11 bases and J gave up 4 bases; unmatched junction bases: 9. The CDR3 reads CAARAAGGADTQYF. DNA for the CDR3: TGTGCCGCTAGGGCAGCGGGGGGGGCAGATACGCAGTATTTT.

This clonotype was counted a few times. The chain has TRBV6-4 and TRBJ2-5; no clear D gene. Trimming cost V 2 bases and J 5 bases, with 18 bases left between them. CDR1 and CDR2 from the germline V gene are MRHNA and SNTAGT. The CDR3 extends over 16 amino acids. The CDR3 DNA reads as TGTGCCAGCAGTGACCCGTCAACACCATCTTCTGAGACCCAGTACTTC. Encoded protein: CASSDPSTPSSETQYF.

A few counts support this clonotype. The chain links TRBV20-1 to TRBJ2-3; TRBD2 aligns across 7 bases. Trimming took 2 bases from V and 1 from J; bases not matched to a gene: 6. CDR1 and CDR2 from the germline V gene are DFQATT and SNEGSKA (reference sequence). The CDR3 runs 15 residues. CDR3 in DNA: TGCAGTGCTAGAAGGGGCGGGAGTGGCACAGATACGCAGTATTTT. Translation: CSARRGGSGTDTQYF.

This clonotype was counted only a few times. The chain carries TRBV6-5 and TRBJ2-3; maybe TRBD2 (6 bases). Germline V lookup: CDR1 MNHEY, CDR2 SVGAGI. V lost 0 bases and J 3 bases, leaving 13 bases between the germline ends. The length of the CDR3 is 16 residues. The CDR3 bases are TGTGCCAGCAGTTACTCGACCCCAGGGACTACAGATACGCAGTATTTT. Its protein is CASSYSTPGTTDTQYF.

The gene calls are TRBV28 and TRBJ2-7; 12 nucleotides match TRBD2. This CDR3 contains 19 residues. The V gene end was trimmed by 1 base and the J gene end by 2 bases; junction bases not matched to a gene: 12. Germline V lookup: CDR1 MDHEN, CDR2 SYDVKM. The CDR3 loop is CASSLFTNPLAGGTYEQYF. Here the CDR3 DNA reads TGTGCCAGCAGTTTATTTACTAATCCGCTAGCGGGAGGGACCTACGAGCAGTACTTC.

The chain combines TRBV20-1 with TRBJ2-5; 8 bases are shared with TRBD1. V shed 4 bases, J shed 5 bases, and the junction held 9 bases outside the gene matches. Germline CDR1 reads DFQATT; CDR2 reads SNEGSKA (reference sequence). There are 14 residues in the CDR3. The CDR3 is CSAIRTGKGETQYF. The CDR3 DNA reads as TGCAGTGCTATTCGGACAGGGAAAGGGGAGACCCAGTACTTC.

In its sample, this clonotype was seen many times. J is TRBJ2-1 and V is TRBV9; TRBD2 matches at 8 bases. V shed 4 bases, J shed 1 base, and the junction held 7 bases outside the gene matches. The CDR3 spans 16 residues. Looked up from germline, CDR1 is SGDLS and CDR2 is YYNGEE. The CDR3 is CASSTLAAVSYNEQFF. The CDR3 region has the DNA TGTGCCAGCAGCACACTAGCGGCAGTATCCTACAATGAGCAGTTCTTC.

The chain joins TRBV5-1 to TRBJ2-7; TRBD1 or TRBD2 may be the D gene (6 bases each). There are 15 residues in the CDR3. Trimming cost V 0 bases and J 5 bases, with 15 bases left between them. The germline CDR1 and CDR2 sequences are SGHRS and YFSETQ. The CDR3 sequence: CASSLAGGQANEQYF. Here the CDR3 DNA reads TGCGCCAGCAGCTTGGCCGGGGGCCAGGCCAACGAGCAGTACTTC.

The chain uses TRBV4-3 and TRBJ1-5; D is unresolved. Germline V gives CDR1 LGHNA, CDR2 YSLEER. The CDR3 totals 14 residues. V gave up 6 bases and J gave up 4 bases, with 13 bases separating them. The CDR3 DNA reads TGCGCCAGCAGTCCCCGGGTCCAAAATCAGCCCCAGCATTTT. Translated, it gives CASSPRVQNQPQHF.